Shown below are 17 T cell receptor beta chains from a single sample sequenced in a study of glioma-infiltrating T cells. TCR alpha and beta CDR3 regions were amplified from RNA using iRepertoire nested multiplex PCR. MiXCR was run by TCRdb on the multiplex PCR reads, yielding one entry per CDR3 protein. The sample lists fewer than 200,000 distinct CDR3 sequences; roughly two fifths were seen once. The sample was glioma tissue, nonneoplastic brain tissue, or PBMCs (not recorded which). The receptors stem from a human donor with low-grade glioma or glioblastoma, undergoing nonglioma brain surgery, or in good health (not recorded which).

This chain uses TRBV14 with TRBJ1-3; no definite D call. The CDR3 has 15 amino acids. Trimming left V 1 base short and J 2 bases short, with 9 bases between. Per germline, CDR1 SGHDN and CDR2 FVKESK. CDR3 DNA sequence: TGTGCCAGCAGCCAAGTACGGAGGCCTGGAAACACCATATATTTT. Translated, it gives CASSQVRRPGNTIYF.

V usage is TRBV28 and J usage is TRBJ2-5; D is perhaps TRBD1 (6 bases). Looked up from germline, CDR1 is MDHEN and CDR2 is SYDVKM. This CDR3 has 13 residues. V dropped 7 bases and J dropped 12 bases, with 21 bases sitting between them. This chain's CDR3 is CASIDTMLGTKYF. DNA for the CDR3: TGTGCCAGCATTGACACAATGTTGGGGACAAAGTACTTC.

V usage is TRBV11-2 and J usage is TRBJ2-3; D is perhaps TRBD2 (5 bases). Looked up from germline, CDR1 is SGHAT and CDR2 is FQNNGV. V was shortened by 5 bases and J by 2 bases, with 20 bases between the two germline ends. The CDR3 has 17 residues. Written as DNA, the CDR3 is TGTGCCAGCAGCCCCGGGTGGGCGGGCGCTCACACAGATACGCAGTATTTT. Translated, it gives CASSPGWAGAHTDTQYF.

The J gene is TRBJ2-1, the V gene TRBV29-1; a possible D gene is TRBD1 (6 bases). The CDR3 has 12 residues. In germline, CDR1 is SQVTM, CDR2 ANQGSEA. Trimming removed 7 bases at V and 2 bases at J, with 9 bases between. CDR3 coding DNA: TGCAGCGGACAGGCCCCCTACAATGAGCAGTTCTTC. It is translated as CSGQAPYNEQFF.

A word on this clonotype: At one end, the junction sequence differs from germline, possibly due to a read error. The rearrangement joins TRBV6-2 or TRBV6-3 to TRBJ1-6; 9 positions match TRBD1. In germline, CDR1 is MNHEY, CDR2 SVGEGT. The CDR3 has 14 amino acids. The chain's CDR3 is CANSGTGYNSPLHF. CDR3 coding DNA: TGTGCCAACAGTGGGACAGGGTATAATTCACCCCTCCACTTT.

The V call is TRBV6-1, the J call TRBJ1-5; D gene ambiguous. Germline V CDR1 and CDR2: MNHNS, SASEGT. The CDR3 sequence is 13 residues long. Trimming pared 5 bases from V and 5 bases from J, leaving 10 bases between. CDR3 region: CASSKTGYQPQHF. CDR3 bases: TGTGCCAGCAGTAAGACGGGGTATCAGCCCCAGCATTTT.

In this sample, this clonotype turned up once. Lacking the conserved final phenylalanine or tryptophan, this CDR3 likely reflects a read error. The CDR3 bases are TGTGCCAGCAGATACAGGGGTGGCTACACCTTA. Translating gives CASRYRGGYTL. The V gene is TRBV28, the J gene TRBJ1-2; 7 nucleotides align to TRBD1. Per the germline V gene, CDR1 is MDHEN and CDR2 is SYDVKM. V lost 6 bases and J lost 7; bases outside the gene matches: 2. The CDR3 is 11 amino acids.

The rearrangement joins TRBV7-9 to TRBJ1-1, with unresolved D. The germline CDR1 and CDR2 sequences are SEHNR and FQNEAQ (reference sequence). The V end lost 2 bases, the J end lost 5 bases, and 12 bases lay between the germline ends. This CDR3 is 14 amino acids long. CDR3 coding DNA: TGTGCCAGCAGCTTAAATACAGTGGATACTGAAGCTTTCTTT. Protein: CASSLNTVDTEAFF.

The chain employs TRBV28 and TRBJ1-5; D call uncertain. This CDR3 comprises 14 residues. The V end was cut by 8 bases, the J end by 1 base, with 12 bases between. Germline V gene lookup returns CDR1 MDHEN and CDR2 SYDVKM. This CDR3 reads CASVKVWSNQPQHF. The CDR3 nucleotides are TGTGCCAGCGTTAAGGTTTGGAGCAATCAGCCCCAGCATTTT.

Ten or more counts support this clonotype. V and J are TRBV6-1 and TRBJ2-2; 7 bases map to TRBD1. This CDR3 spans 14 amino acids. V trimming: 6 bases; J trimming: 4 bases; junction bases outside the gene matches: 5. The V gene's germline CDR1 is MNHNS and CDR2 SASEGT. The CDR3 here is CASSPGTVTGELFF. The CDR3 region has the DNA TGTGCCAGCAGCCCAGGGACAGTCACCGGGGAGCTGTTTTTT.

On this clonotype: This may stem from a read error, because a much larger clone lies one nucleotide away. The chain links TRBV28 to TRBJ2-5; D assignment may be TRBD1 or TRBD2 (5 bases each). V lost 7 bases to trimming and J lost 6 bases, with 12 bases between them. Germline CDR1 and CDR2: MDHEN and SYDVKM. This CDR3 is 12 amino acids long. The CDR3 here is CASTGPGKTQYF. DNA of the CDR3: TGTGCCAGCACAGGGCCGGGGAAGACCCAGTACTTC. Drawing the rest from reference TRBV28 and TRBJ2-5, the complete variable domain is DVKVTQSSRYLVKRTGEKVFLECVQDMDHENMFWYRQDPGLGLRLIYFSYDVKMKEKGDIPEGYSVSREKKERFSLILESASTNQTSMYLCASTGPGKTQYFGPGTRLLVL.

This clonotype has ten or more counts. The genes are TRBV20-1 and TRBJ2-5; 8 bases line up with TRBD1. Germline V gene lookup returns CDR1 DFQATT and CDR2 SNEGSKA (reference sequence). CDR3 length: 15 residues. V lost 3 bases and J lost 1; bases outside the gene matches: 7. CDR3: CSASPRQGLQETQYF. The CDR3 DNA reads TGCAGTGCTAGTCCTCGACAGGGGCTCCAAGAGACCCAGTACTTC.

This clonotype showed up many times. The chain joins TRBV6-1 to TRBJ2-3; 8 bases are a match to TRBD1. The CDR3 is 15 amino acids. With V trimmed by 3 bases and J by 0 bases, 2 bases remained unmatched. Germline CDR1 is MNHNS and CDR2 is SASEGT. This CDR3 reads CASSEDRASTDTQYF. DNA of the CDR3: TGTGCCAGCAGTGAGGACAGGGCCAGCACAGATACGCAGTATTTT.

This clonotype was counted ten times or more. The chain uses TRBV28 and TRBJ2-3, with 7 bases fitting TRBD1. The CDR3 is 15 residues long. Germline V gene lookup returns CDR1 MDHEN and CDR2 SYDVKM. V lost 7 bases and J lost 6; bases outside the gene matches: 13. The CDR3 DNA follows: TGTGCCAGCACCTTCAAAATAGGGGGCGCGGATACGCAGTATTTT. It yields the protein CASTFKIGGADTQYF. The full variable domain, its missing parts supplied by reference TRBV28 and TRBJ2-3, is DVKVTQSSRYLVKRTGEKVFLECVQDMDHENMFWYRQDPGLGLRLIYFSYDVKMKEKGDIPEGYSVSREKKERFSLILESASTNQTSMYLCASTFKIGGADTQYFGPGTRLTVL.

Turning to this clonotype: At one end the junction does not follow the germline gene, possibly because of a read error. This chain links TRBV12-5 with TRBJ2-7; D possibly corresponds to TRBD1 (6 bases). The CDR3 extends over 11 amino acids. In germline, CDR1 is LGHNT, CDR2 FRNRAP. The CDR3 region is CASGLYRAWDF. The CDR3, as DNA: TGTGCTAGTGGTTTGTACAGGGCGTGGGACTTC.

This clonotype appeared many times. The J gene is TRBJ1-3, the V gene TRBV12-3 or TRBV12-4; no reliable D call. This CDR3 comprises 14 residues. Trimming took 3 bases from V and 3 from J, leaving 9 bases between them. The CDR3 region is CASSFNRFGNTIYF. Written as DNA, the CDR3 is TGTGCCAGCAGTTTCAATAGGTTTGGAAACACCATATATTTT.

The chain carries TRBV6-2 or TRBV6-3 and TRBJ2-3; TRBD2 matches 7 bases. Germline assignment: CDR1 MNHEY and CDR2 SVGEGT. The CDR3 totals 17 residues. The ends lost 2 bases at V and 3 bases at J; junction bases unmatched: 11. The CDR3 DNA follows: TGTGCCAGCAGTTACGGACGTCGCGGGAGAGGGACAGATACGCAGTATTTT. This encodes CASSYGRRGRGTDTQYF.